These 18 T cell receptor beta chains share one sample of origin, sequenced in a study of CD8+ T cells in alopecia areata. Stated treatment: oral pan-JAK inhibitor, 5-10 mg twice daily. RNA extraction was followed by reverse transcription into cDNA, which acted as the sequencing template. Libraries were prepared by immunoSEQ multiplex PCR; TCRdb keeps only in-frame clonotypes and omits some of them. The sample lists approximately 200,000 clones, 40% to 45% occurring once. Here the sequenced sample was CD4+ T cells sorted from blood, taken around week 36, from a patient treated with tofacitinib. The receptors originated from a human donor with alopecia areata.

The chain combines TRBV6-5 with TRBJ2-4; 7 positions match TRBD1. The CDR3 sequence is 14 residues long. Unmatched junction bases numbered 2, after V lost 2 bases and J lost 4 bases. Germline loops: CDR1 MNHEY, CDR2 SVGAGI. CDR3 in DNA: TGTGCCAGCAGTTACGGGACAGCAAAAAACATTCAGTACTTC. This codes for CASSYGTAKNIQYF.

The CDR3 protein is CSVASAYGYTF. The CDR3 DNA sequence: TGCAGCGTTGCGTCAGCCTATGGCTACACCTTC. The chain joins TRBV29-1 to TRBJ1-2, with D uncertain. Trimming shortened V by 4 bases and J by 4 bases, and 7 bases separated the two germline ends. Germline assignment: CDR1 SQVTM and CDR2 ANQGSEA. The CDR3 has 11 residues.

In this sample, this clone turned up a few times. This chain links TRBV29-1 with TRBJ2-1, with D perhaps TRBD2 (6 bases). CDR1 SQVTM and CDR2 ANQGSEA come from the germline V gene. CDR3 length equals 14 residues. V was clipped by 4 bases and J by 2 bases, with 12 bases between them. CDR3 sequence (DNA): TGCAGCGTTGTTCCCCCGGGGGCCTACAATGAGCAGTTCTTC. Translation: CSVVPPGAYNEQFF.

The rearrangement joins TRBV11-1 to TRBJ2-1, with a tentative D call TRBD1 (5 bases). CDR3 length: 14 amino acids. Germline V CDR1 and CDR2: SGHAT, FQDESV (reference sequence). The V gene lost 1 base and the J gene lost 9 bases, with 13 bases spanning the gap. CDR3 amino acids: CASSLGGRVSEQFF. The CDR3, as DNA: TGTGCCAGCAGCTTAGGGGGCCGGGTAAGTGAGCAGTTCTTC.

This clone was picked up a small number of times. The chain recombines TRBV4-3 with TRBJ2-1; no clear D gene. The CDR3 is 17 amino acids. CDR1 is LGHNA, CDR2 YSLEER, per germline. V lost 4 bases and J lost 0, with 16 bases in between. CDR3 coding DNA: TGCGCCAGCAGCCCTAATCCAGATGGCAGCTCCTACAATGAGCAGTTCTTC. It yields the protein CASSPNPDGSSYNEQFF.

This clone has more than one count but fewer than ten. This CDR3 reads CSVASGGNYEQYF. The CDR3 bases are TGCAGCGTTGCGTCTGGAGGGAACTACGAGCAGTACTTC. V gene TRBV29-1 combines with J gene TRBJ2-7, with D maybe TRBD2 (6 bases). The V gene lost 4 bases and the J gene lost 3 bases, with 13 bases spanning the gap. Germline V gives CDR1 SQVTM, CDR2 ANQGSEA. The CDR3 is made up of 13 amino acids.

V gene TRBV7-8 combines with J gene TRBJ2-5; possible D gene TRBD1, 5 bases. Germline CDR1 is SGHVS and CDR2 is FQNEAQ. The CDR3 spans 13 residues. Trimming took 5 bases from V and 7 from J, leaving 14 bases between them. The DNA for the CDR3 is TGTGCCAGCAGCCCCTCGGGCCAGGGGACCCAGTACTTC. It translates to CASSPSGQGTQYF.

J is TRBJ2-3 and V is TRBV27; D is tentatively TRBD1 or TRBD2 (6 bases each). The CDR3 runs 13 residues. The germline V and J ends were trimmed by 8 bases and 6 bases, with 15 bases remaining between them. Germline lookup yields CDR1 MNHEY and CDR2 SMNVEV (reference sequence). Here the CDR3 DNA reads TGTGCCAGCTCTCCCCGGGGGCGGGATACGCAGTATTTT. It codes for CASSPRGRDTQYF.

This clone was counted between two and nine times. This sequence joins TRBV11-2 and TRBJ1-1; D remains unclear. Germline V gives CDR1 SGHAT, CDR2 FQNNGV. Trimming removed 0 bases from V and 6 bases from J, with 5 bases in between. The CDR3 extends over 12 amino acids. CDR3 DNA: TGTGCCAGCAGCTTAGATTTCTCTGAAGCTTTCTTT. Translated: CASSLDFSEAFF.

This chain joins TRBV4-1 and TRBJ2-4, with a tentative D call TRBD2 (5 bases). V lost 3 bases and J 1 base, leaving 16 bases between the germline ends. Germline CDR1 is MGHRA and CDR2 is YSYEKL. The CDR3 is 17 residues long. The CDR3 loop is CASSQELGYWAKNIQYF. The CDR3 DNA reads as TGCGCCAGCAGCCAGGAACTAGGGTACTGGGCCAAAAACATTCAGTACTTC.

This clone was picked up a small number of times. V is TRBV7-6 and J is TRBJ2-7; D tentatively fits TRBD1 or TRBD2 (6 bases each). V was shortened by 5 bases and J by 3 bases, with 14 bases between the two germline ends. CDR1 SGHVS and CDR2 FNYEAQ come from the germline V gene. The CDR3 has 14 residues. CDR3 coding DNA: TGTGCCAGCAGCCGAGGGGGGAGTGACTACGAGCAGTACTTC. It encodes CASSRGGSDYEQYF.

V and J are TRBV6-6 and TRBJ2-1, with 9 bases aligning to TRBD1. The CDR3 is made up of 15 amino acids. Losses at the gene ends were 8 bases for V and 6 bases for J; bases not matched to a gene: 11. Germline loops: CDR1 MNHNY, CDR2 SVGAGI (reference sequence). CDR3 loop: CASGVGTGRVNEQFF. As DNA, the CDR3 is TGTGCCAGCGGGGTCGGGACAGGGAGGGTCAATGAGCAGTTCTTC.

This chain uses TRBV30 with TRBJ2-3; D is ambiguous. With 7 bases removed from V and 6 bases from J, the gap between germline ends came to 14 bases. Germline loops: CDR1 GTSNPN, CDR2 SVGIG (reference sequence). The CDR3 covers 12 residues. The CDR3 coding sequence is TGTGCCTCCTCAGCCGCAGCGGATACGCAGTATTTT. Translating gives CASSAAADTQYF.

This clone appeared a few times. This chain uses TRBV29-1 with TRBJ2-5; D is possibly TRBD1 (5 bases). The CDR3 has 14 amino acids. Trimming left V 6 bases short and J 5 bases short, with 19 bases between. The V gene's germline CDR1 is SQVTM and CDR2 ANQGSEA. As DNA, the CDR3 is TGCAGCGTGGGGCGTTCGGCGGCGCGGGAGACCCAGTACTTC. Translation: CSVGRSAARETQYF.

The sample holds a few counts of this clone. The V call is TRBV2, the J call TRBJ2-7, with unresolved D. This CDR3 is built from 14 residues. Trimming shortened V by 5 bases and J by 2 bases, and 13 bases separated the two germline ends. The germline V gene encodes CDR1 SNHLY and CDR2 FYNNEI. The CDR3 DNA sequence: TGTGCCAGCAGTTTCACCGCTTTAACCTACGAGCAGTACTTC. Protein sequence: CASSFTALTYEQYF.

The sample holds a few counts of this clone. V usage is TRBV29-1 and J usage is TRBJ2-4, with D tentatively TRBD1 or TRBD2 (5 bases each). This CDR3 has 15 amino acids. The germline gives CDR1 SQVTM, CDR2 ANQGSEA. With 3 bases removed from V and 8 bases from J, the gap between germline ends came to 20 bases. CDR3 in DNA: TGCAGCGTTGACCTCAGGACGGGGCCTTTATACATTCAGTACTTC. Its protein is CSVDLRTGPLYIQYF.

CDR3 sequence reads: CAWGGLAGARTTELSSYEQFF. The CDR3, as DNA: TGTGCCTGGGGTGGGCTAGCGGGAGCCCGTACTACAGAGCTATCGAGCTATGAGCAGTTCTTC. The genes are TRBV30 and TRBJ2-1; 10 bases line up with TRBD2. CDR1 and CDR2 (germline): GTSNPN, SVGIG (reference sequence). J was trimmed by 8 bases and V by 5 bases; bases with no gene match: 30. The CDR3 runs to 21 residues.

V and J are TRBV30 and TRBJ1-4, with D possibly being TRBD1 (6 bases). This CDR3 comprises 16 residues. Trimming removed 2 bases from V and 1 base from J, with 14 bases in between. Germline V gene data show CDR1 as GTSNPN and CDR2 as SVGIG (reference sequence). CDR3 DNA sequence: TGTGCCTGGAGTATAAAAGGGGGGGTAACTAATGAAAAACTGTTTTTT. Encoded protein: CAWSIKGGVTNEKLFF.